The present entry profiles one TCR beta chain with its context. This record comes from a study of early T cells in non-severe SARS-CoV-2 infection. About the study: Bulk RNA taken from unsorted whole blood was sequenced, leaving chains unpaired.

Each single cDNA molecule received a unique molecular identifier. TCRdb processed the 5' RACE reads anew with MiXCR; each CDR3 protein has one entry. The repertoire holds more than 55,000 distinct CDR3 sequences, with 10% to 15% as singletons. In germline, CDR1 is DFQATT, CDR2 SNEGSKA (reference sequence). CDR3 length: 15 residues. After removal of 6 bases from V and 0 bases from J, the junction contained 7 bases not matched to a gene. The chain joins TRBV20-1 to TRBJ2-3, with 9 bases that match TRBD2. The sequence was collected from an adult who was a healthcare worker with PCR-confirmed SARS-CoV-2 infection or an uninfected control (not recorded which). The sample was whole blood. CDR3 in DNA: TGCAGTGCCGACCTGACTAGCGGCAGCACAGATACGCAGTATTTT. Protein product: CSADLTSGSTDTQYF.